The 21 T cell receptor beta chains reported below all come from one sample, sequenced in a study of regulatory T cells in long-lasting Graves disease. Time point denoted: newly diagnosed GD, antithyroid drugs for less than 3 months. There was RNA extracted from PBMCs, and the TCR library was made from it. CDR3-region Arm-PCR and iRepertoire HTBI primers produced the TCR beta libraries. Via MiXCR, TCRdb re-called the multiplex PCR reads, giving one row per CDR3 protein. The table lists about 420,000 distinct CDR3 sequences, approximately 16% of them singletons. These data were likewise used in another study, on T cells in Graves' hyperthyroidism and ophthalmopathy.

The sequences come from peripheral blood mononuclear cells (PBMCs), collected at new diagnosis, from a patient treated with antithyroid drugs. The origin of the receptors is a woman between 18 and 30 years old with Graves disease.

A few counts support this clonotype. The chain combines TRBV29-1 with TRBJ2-1; 7 bases fit TRBD2. This CDR3 contains 13 residues. V lost 6 bases to trimming and J lost 3 bases; unmatched junction nucleotides: 5. CDR1 is SQVTM, CDR2 ANQGSEA, per germline. The CDR3 region is CSVDSGNYNEQFF. The CDR3 DNA reads as TGCAGCGTCGACAGCGGGAACTACAATGAGCAGTTCTTC.

This clonotype was seen at least ten times. This chain uses TRBV28 with TRBJ1-6; no firm D call. Germline V gives CDR1 MDHEN, CDR2 SYDVKM. The V end was cut by 6 bases, the J end by 7 bases, with 19 bases between. This CDR3 has 16 residues. CDR3: CASSFPVAGPNSPLHF. CDR3 sequence (DNA): TGTGCCAGCAGCTTCCCTGTTGCGGGCCCAAATTCACCCCTCCACTTT.

This clonotype came up many times. V usage is TRBV5-1 and J usage is TRBJ2-7; 9 nucleotides align to TRBD1. The CDR3 consists of 14 residues. CDR1 SGHRS and CDR2 YFSETQ come from the germline V gene. V gave up 4 bases and J gave up 4 bases; unmatched junction bases: 6. The CDR3 protein is CASSLGQGLYEQYF. The CDR3 bases are TGCGCCAGCAGCCTTGGACAGGGGCTATACGAGCAGTACTTC.

This clonotype was counted many times. The chain has TRBV28 and TRBJ2-7; D gene ambiguous. Per germline, CDR1 MDHEN and CDR2 SYDVKM. Trimming stripped 5 bases from V and 3 bases from J, with 11 bases between. The CDR3 is made up of 13 amino acids. The CDR3: CASSRPPGYEQYF. The CDR3 nucleotides read TGTGCCAGCAGTAGGCCCCCCGGCTACGAGCAGTACTTC.

The chain employs TRBV9 and TRBJ2-1; 9 bases are a match to TRBD2. The CDR3 is made up of 15 amino acids. CDR1 SGDLS and CDR2 YYNGEE come from the germline V gene. Trimming at V came to 0 bases and at J to 7 bases, leaving 5 bases not matched to a gene. Here the CDR3 DNA reads TGTGCCAGCAGCGTAGGTGGCGGGAGGGCGAATGAGCAGTTCTTC. Protein: CASSVGGGRANEQFF. The full variable domain, with the rest looked up from reference TRBV9 and TRBJ2-1, is DSGVTQTPKHLITATGQRVTLRCSPRSGDLSVYWYQQSLDQGLQFLIQYYNGEERAKGNILERFSAQQFPDLHSELNLSSLELGDSALYFCASSVGGGRANEQFFGPGTRLTVL.

Comment on this clonotype: This may stem from a read error, because a much larger clone lies one nucleotide away. The J gene is TRBJ1-2, the V gene TRBV7-2; TRBD1 might be the D (5 bases). The CDR3 spans 13 residues. Germline-derived CDR1 and CDR2 are SGHTA and FQGNSA. V gave up 0 bases and J gave up 6 bases, with 8 bases separating them. The DNA of the CDR3 is TGTGCCAGCAGCTTAGCGCTCAGGGATGGCTACACCTTC. This codes for CASSLALRDGYTF.

The sample holds one count of this clonotype. The chain joins TRBV30 to TRBJ2-7; 10 bases are shared with TRBD2. This CDR3 has 16 amino acids. Germline V lookup: CDR1 GTSNPN, CDR2 SVGIG (reference sequence). Unmatched junction bases numbered 11, after V lost 1 base and J lost 5 bases. The CDR3 protein is CAWSGGTSGILHEQYF. The CDR3 DNA reads as TGTGCCTGGAGTGGGGGCACTAGCGGGATCTTACACGAGCAGTACTTC.

This clonotype was recorded many times. The chain joins TRBV6-1 to TRBJ2-7; 7 bases match TRBD1. The CDR3 runs to 15 residues. Germline V gene sequence: CDR1 MNHNS, CDR2 SASEGT. V was clipped by 6 bases and J by 2 bases; unmatched bases: 10. This CDR3 reads CASRAQTGTTYEQYF. CDR3 bases: TGTGCCAGCAGAGCCCAGACAGGGACGACCTACGAGCAGTACTTC.

The sample holds many counts of this clonotype. This sequence joins TRBV12-3 or TRBV12-4 and TRBJ1-1, with a weak D call TRBD1 (5 bases). The V gene lost 6 bases and the J gene lost 7 bases, with 9 bases spanning the gap. CDR3 length: 11 amino acids. The CDR3 DNA reads TGTGCCAGCAGCGACAGAGTTGAAGCTTTCTTT. It is translated as CASSDRVEAFF.

This chain uses TRBV6-5 with TRBJ1-5; no clear D gene. Germline loops: CDR1 MNHEY, CDR2 SVGAGI. Trimming removed 2 bases at V and 5 bases at J, with 10 bases between. There are 14 residues in the CDR3. CDR3 in DNA: TGTGCCAGCAGTTACGACGGACCTGATCAGCCCCAGCATTTT. Residues: CASSYDGPDQPQHF.

Only a few counts were recorded for this clonotype. The chain combines TRBV7-9 with TRBJ2-4, with D possibly TRBD2 on 5 matching bases. V was trimmed by 2 bases and J by 6 bases, leaving 8 bases between them. Looked up from germline, CDR1 is SEHNR and CDR2 is FQNEAQ (reference sequence). The CDR3 has 13 amino acids. The CDR3 bases are TGTGCCAGCAGCTTAATTCGGGGAAACATTCAGTACTTC. Its protein is CASSLIRGNIQYF.

This clonotype occurred many times. A junction boundary mismatches the germline segment, possibly from a read error. CDR3 nucleotides: TGCGCCAGCAGCCGGTTAGCGGGAGGAGGGTACGAGCAGTACTTC. This gives the protein CASSRLAGGGYEQYF. V and J are TRBV28 and TRBJ2-7; 10 bases align to TRBD2. The CDR3 extends over 15 amino acids. CDR1 is MDHEN and CDR2 is SYDVKM in the germline V gene.

There are many counts of this clonotype. The chain recombines TRBV7-2 with TRBJ2-2, with 9 positions matching TRBD2. The V segment lost 5 bases and the J segment 5 bases; nucleotides outside the gene matches: 12. This CDR3 contains 17 residues. Germline loops: CDR1 SGHTA, CDR2 FQGNSA. The CDR3 nucleotides read TGTGCCAGCAGCCTAAAGGATACAGCGGGAGGAACCGGGGAGCTGTTTTTT. Residues: CASSLKDTAGGTGELFF. The whole variable domain, remainder taken from reference TRBV7-2 and TRBJ2-2, is GAGVSQSPSNKVTEKGKDVELRCDPISGHTALYWYRQSLGQGLEFLIYFQGNSAPDKSGLPSDRFSAERTGGSVSTLTIQRTQQEDSAVYLCASSLKDTAGGTGELFFGEGSRLTVL.

This clonotype was counted at least ten times. The chain carries TRBV2 and TRBJ1-2, with D maybe TRBD1 (5 bases). Germline V gene sequence: CDR1 SNHLY, CDR2 FYNNEI. V lost 4 bases, J lost 3 bases, and 12 bases lay in between. This CDR3 is 14 amino acids long. This CDR3 reads CASSVAGWDYGYTF. CDR3 bases: TGTGCCAGCAGTGTGGCAGGGTGGGACTATGGCTACACCTTC.

Many counts were recorded for this clonotype. This may be a read error: a much more frequent sequence differs by one nucleotide. The chain joins TRBV12-3 or TRBV12-4 to TRBJ2-7, with 11 positions matching TRBD2. The CDR3 runs to 14 residues. With V trimmed by 3 bases and J by 2 bases, 0 bases remained unmatched. CDR3 DNA: TGTGCCAGCAGTTTGACTAGCGGGACCTACGAGCAGTACTTC. Protein: CASSLTSGTYEQYF.

Only a few counts were recorded for this clonotype. The chain employs TRBV9 and TRBJ2-5, with TRBD2 matching over 7 bases. Germline V gene sequence: CDR1 SGDLS, CDR2 YYNGEE. The CDR3 runs to 14 residues. Trimming took 0 bases from V and 4 from J; bases not matched to a gene: 3. Written as DNA, the CDR3 is TGTGCCAGCAGCGTAGTAGCGGGCCGAGAGACCCAGTACTTC. Residues: CASSVVAGRETQYF. The whole variable domain, filled in from reference TRBV9 and TRBJ2-5, reads DSGVTQTPKHLITATGQRVTLRCSPRSGDLSVYWYQQSLDQGLQFLIQYYNGEERAKGNILERFSAQQFPDLHSELNLSSLELGDSALYFCASSVVAGRETQYFGPGTRLLVL.

Of note for this clonotype: At one boundary the junction diverges from the germline segment, which might be a read error. The rearrangement links TRBV6-2 or TRBV6-3 to TRBJ1-1; TRBD1 is a possible D gene (5 bases). Germline V gene lookup returns CDR1 MNHEY and CDR2 SVGEGT. The CDR3 runs to 13 residues. CDR3 coding DNA: TGTGCCAGCAGTGAACGGGGGAACACTGAAGTTTTCTTT. Protein: CASSERGNTEVFF.

This clonotype was detected ten times or more. CDR3 nucleotide sequence: TGTGCCAGCAGCTTATATGCTGAGCAGTTCTTC. Its translation: CASSLYAEQFF. The chain recombines TRBV7-2 with TRBJ2-1, with unresolved D. CDR3 length: 11 amino acids. V lost 2 bases, J lost 9 bases, and 5 bases lay in between. The V gene's germline CDR1 is SGHTA and CDR2 FQGNSA.

This clonotype was counted at least ten times. In DNA, the CDR3 is TGCAGTGCTAGAAGTAGCGGGAGGGGCAATGAGCAGTTCTTC. Translated, it gives CSARSSGRGNEQFF. V gene TRBV20-1 combines with J gene TRBJ2-1; 11 nucleotides align to TRBD2. Looked up from germline, CDR1 is DFQATT and CDR2 is SNEGSKA (reference sequence). J gave up 6 bases and V 2 bases, and 3 bases lay outside the gene matches. The length of the CDR3 is 14 residues.

The chain links TRBV5-1 to TRBJ2-1; the D gene could be TRBD1 or TRBD2 (5 bases each). V lost 5 bases to trimming and J lost 6 bases, with 15 bases between them. This CDR3 has 14 amino acids. From germline, CDR1 is SGHRS and CDR2 YFSETQ. CDR3 protein: CASRKVGDGNEQFF. CDR3 nucleotides: TGCGCCAGCAGAAAAGTTGGGGACGGCAATGAGCAGTTCTTC.

V is TRBV20-1 and J is TRBJ2-7; D is possibly TRBD1 (5 bases). Trimming stripped 3 bases from V and 1 base from J, with 13 bases between. The germline V gene has CDR1 DFQATT and CDR2 SNEGSKA (reference sequence). This CDR3 is 14 amino acids long. CDR3 amino acids: CSASTGIRSYEQYF. The CDR3, as DNA: TGCAGTGCTAGCACAGGAATCCGGTCCTACGAGCAGTACTTC.